The clone carrying this TCR beta chain was seen at least ten times. Antigen specificity is unknown. One entry per CDR3 protein, called by TCRdb with MiXCR from the 5' RACE reads. In the table there are around 27,000 distinct CDR3 sequences, approximately 6.3% of which are singletons. These data originate in a study of early T cells in non-severe SARS-CoV-2 infection. Findings and limits, study-wide: The study's VDJdb matching favored anti-spike CD8 responses and missed private and CD4 specificities.

The receptor's source is an adult who was a healthcare worker with PCR-confirmed SARS-CoV-2 infection or an uninfected control (not recorded which). The specimen sequenced was whole blood.

DNA of the CDR3: TGTGCCACCGATCAGCGGGGGGGCGGCGAGACCCAGTACTTC. It is translated as CATDQRGGGETQYF. This chain connects TRBV10-3 to TRBJ2-5; 10 bases map to TRBD2. Trimming took 10 bases from V and 5 from J; bases not matched to a gene: 10. The CDR3 is made up of 14 amino acids. The germline V gene has CDR1 ENHRY and CDR2 SYGVKD.